One and the same sample provided the 16 T cell receptor beta chains below, sequenced in a study of blood T cell repertoires in COVID-19. Generated by immunoSEQ multiplex PCR, the TCRdb table keeps only in-frame clones and is missing some. Altogether approximately 180,000 clones are present, 88% being singletons, with the ten largest covering under 6.5%. The sequencing sample was made of peripheral blood. These receptor sequences come from a man aged 35 to 55 with active or convalescent COVID-19.

The chain is built from TRBV18 and TRBJ1-1; D gene unclear. Trimming pared 6 bases from V and 2 bases from J, leaving 7 bases between. CDR3 length: 12 residues. Germline V gives CDR1 KGHSH, CDR2 LQKENI. CDR3 in amino acids: CASSPLNTEAFF. CDR3 sequence (DNA): TGTGCCAGCTCGCCCCTAAACACTGAAGCTTTCTTT.

The chain has TRBV4-1 and TRBJ1-2, with a tentative D call TRBD1 (6 bases). The germline V and J ends were trimmed by 2 bases and 5 bases, with 12 bases remaining between them. The CDR3 loop spans 14 amino acids. CDR1 MGHRA and CDR2 YSYEKL come from the germline V gene. The CDR3 DNA sequence: TGCGCCAGCAGCCAACAGGGGCCCCCTTATGGCTACACCTTC. Translating it yields CASSQQGPPYGYTF.

This clone showed up just once. The rearrangement uses TRBV4-3 and TRBJ2-3; unclear D gene. The CDR3 has 15 amino acids. Germline-derived CDR1 and CDR2 are LGHNA and YSLEER. Deletions cut 0 bases from V and 3 bases from J, with 10 bases between. The chain's CDR3 is CASSQDGSKTDTQYF. CDR3 in DNA: TGCGCCAGCAGCCAAGATGGCAGTAAAACAGATACGCAGTATTTT.

This clone was detected only once. V usage is TRBV7-9 and J usage is TRBJ1-6; D remains unclear. The ends were cut back, 6 bases at V and 7 bases at J, with 13 bases in the middle. This CDR3 comprises 14 residues. Germline V gives CDR1 SEHNR, CDR2 FQNEAQ (reference sequence). The CDR3 region is CASRGGSDNSPLHF. As DNA, the CDR3 is TGTGCCAGCAGGGGCGGGTCGGACAATTCACCCCTCCACTTT.

This chain joins TRBV19 and TRBJ2-4; D ambiguous. The CDR3 runs to 17 residues. The germline CDR1 and CDR2 sequences are LNHDA and SQIVND (reference sequence). Trimming removed 4 bases from V and 2 bases from J, with 18 bases in between. This CDR3 is CASSTTPTSFTKNIQYF. The DNA for the CDR3 is TGTGCCAGTAGTACAACCCCTACGTCCTTTACCAAAAACATTCAGTACTTC.

This clone came up once. The V gene is TRBV19, the J gene TRBJ1-5, with 8 bases identical to TRBD1. Germline assignment: CDR1 LNHDA and CDR2 SQIVND (reference sequence). V was pared by 8 bases and J by 3 bases, with 9 bases of the junction left unmatched. CDR3 length equals 15 residues. Here the CDR3 reads CASWTGNLNNQPQHF. The CDR3 coding sequence is TGTGCCAGTTGGACAGGGAACCTGAACAATCAGCCCCAGCATTTT.

V is TRBV19 and J is TRBJ1-2; D possibly corresponds to TRBD1 (5 bases). Germline V gives CDR1 LNHDA, CDR2 SQIVND (reference sequence). The CDR3 runs to 12 residues. The V gene lost 5 bases and the J gene lost 8 bases, with 12 bases spanning the gap. The CDR3 loop is CASSFSGGGYTF. The CDR3 DNA reads as TGTGCCAGTAGTTTTTCCGGGGGGGGCTACACCTTC.

The chain employs TRBV19 and TRBJ1-6; the match to TRBD1 covers 7 bases. The V gene end was trimmed by 3 bases and the J gene end by 9 bases; junction bases not matched to a gene: 8. Germline CDR1 reads LNHDA; CDR2 reads SQIVND (reference sequence). The CDR3 length is 15 residues. CDR3 amino acids: CASSISQGDSSPLHF. DNA of the CDR3: TGTGCCAGTAGTATTTCCCAGGGGGATAGTTCACCCCTCCACTTT.

This clone was seen a single time. The gene calls are TRBV7-8 and TRBJ1-6; 7 bases are a match to TRBD1. Germline loops: CDR1 SGHVS, CDR2 FQNEAQ. The CDR3 is 20 amino acids. Losses at the gene ends were 1 base for V and 0 bases for J; bases not matched to a gene: 12. CDR3 nucleotide sequence: TGTGCCAGCAGCTTAGTAGCGTCAGGGGGAACGAGCTCCTATAATTCACCCCTCCACTTT. It specifies CASSLVASGGTSSYNSPLHF.

This clone appeared a few times. The chain joins TRBV6-6 to TRBJ1-2, with 10 bases lining up with TRBD1. Germline-derived CDR1 and CDR2 are MNHNY and SVGAGI (reference sequence). CDR3 size: 14 residues. V was pared by 5 bases and J by 7 bases, with 7 bases of the junction left unmatched. The CDR3 DNA is TGTGCCAGCAGTGATCCTGACAGGGGGCTTGGCTACACCTTC. It yields the protein CASSDPDRGLGYTF.

The chain recombines TRBV28 with TRBJ2-2; D not certain. CDR3 length: 14 residues. The V end lost 7 bases, the J end lost 2 bases, and 11 bases lay between the germline ends. Germline-derived CDR1 and CDR2 are MDHEN and SYDVKM. The CDR3 here is CASTDTSNTGELFF. The CDR3 nucleotides read TGTGCCAGCACCGATACTTCAAACACCGGGGAGCTGTTTTTT.

This clone is a singleton in its sample. The chain recombines TRBV5-6 with TRBJ2-3; TRBD1 agrees at 8 bases. Germline V gene lookup returns CDR1 SGHDT and CDR2 YYEEEE. Unmatched junction bases numbered 5, after V lost 4 bases and J lost 1 base. This CDR3 is 15 amino acids long. The CDR3 DNA sequence: TGTGCCAGCAGCCAGGGACAGGCGCGCACAGATACGCAGTATTTT. Translating gives CASSQGQARTDTQYF.

This chain links TRBV24-1 with TRBJ2-3; D is unclear. Germline lookup yields CDR1 KGHDR and CDR2 SFDVKD. V was pared by 3 bases and J by 2 bases, with 8 bases between. This CDR3 region has 14 residues. CDR3 DNA: TGTGCCACCAGTGATCGTGTCTCCACAGATACGCAGTATTTT. It translates to CATSDRVSTDTQYF.

The chain carries TRBV20-1 and TRBJ2-2, with 15 nucleotides matching TRBD2. The V and J ends lost 3 bases and 0 bases, in that order; junction bases with no gene match: 8. Germline CDR1 reads DFQATT; CDR2 reads SNEGSKA (reference sequence). This CDR3 has 19 amino acids. Here the CDR3 reads CSASTRTSGGGSNTGELFF. The CDR3 DNA reads as TGCAGTGCTAGTACGAGGACTAGCGGGGGGGGATCGAACACCGGGGAGCTGTTTTTT.

In this sample, this clone turned up a few times. The rearrangement uses TRBV6-1 and TRBJ1-1; 7 nucleotides match TRBD1. Germline-derived CDR1 and CDR2 are MNHNS and SASEGT. The V and J ends lost 0 bases and 4 bases, in that order; junction bases with no gene match: 5. This CDR3 spans 15 amino acids. Written as DNA, the CDR3 is TGTGCCAGCAGTGAAGCGCTTGAGGGGGCCACTGAAGCTTTCTTT. It specifies CASSEALEGATEAFF.

The rearrangement links TRBV18 to TRBJ2-2, with D possibly being TRBD2 (5 bases). Trimming pared 1 base from V and 4 bases from J, leaving 7 bases between. The CDR3 sequence is 14 residues long. The germline V gene encodes CDR1 KGHSH and CDR2 LQKENI. The CDR3 sequence: CASSPQGATGELFF. Written as DNA, the CDR3 is TGTGCCAGCTCACCACAGGGAGCCACCGGGGAGCTGTTTTTT.